Here is one T cell receptor (beta chain) with its context. Its binding antigen is unknown. Per-base quality was not reported, and no clone a single base away is much larger than it. This record belongs to a study of blood T cell repertoires in COVID-19 (dated by TCRdb to the early 2020s). General notes on the study: The collaborator samples originated in the United States, Italy and Spain and spanned the acute and convalescent phases of COVID-19. Subjects who had been exposed to COVID-19, were actively infected with it, or had recovered from it provided the deeply sampled blood TCRbeta repertoires that made up the dataset. The material from the prospective study consisted of cDNA or gDNA derived from T cells, B-cell-depleted T cells, or PBMCs. The repertoires were made available in a free public database intended to serve as a resource for research on the immune response to SARS-CoV-2. Where available, HLA class I and class II types were taken from metadata supplied by the sample provider and were not determined by assay-based typing. A de-identified subject ID, COVID-19 status, age in years and sex were almost always included in the sample metadata. The samples were drawn from two sources: the first 160 participants of the ongoing ImmuneRACE study, and 1,200 or so subjects contributed by 6 global collaborators.

Trimming removed 2 bases from V and 1 base from J, leaving 8 bases between the germline ends. The CDR1 and CDR2 encoded by the germline V gene are MDHEN and SYDVKM. From cysteine to phenylalanine, the CDR3 is 14 amino acids long. Only CDR3 DNA remains: 42 bases, in frame from the first base. Collaborating institutions collected whole blood in K2EDTA tubes following their own protocols. Collaborator samples were shipped for TCRbeta analysis as frozen whole blood, isolated PBMCs, or DNA extracted from either sample type. The immunoSEQ Assay, a bias-controlled multiplex PCR, was used to amplify TCRbeta CDR3 regions from genomic DNA. The study's processing was this. Within the assay, amplification of reference gene primers was used to estimate how many nucleated cells each sample contained. To quantify the absolute abundance of each unique TCRbeta CDR3 rearrangement, sequence reads were collapsed and filtered. Productive Simpson clonality was computed per sample as the square root of Simpson's diversity index over productive rearrangements. The clones in this table, taken by TCRdb from immuneACCESS, are in-frame only. Not every clone is retained; where verified, under half of the shortfall comes from an unresolved V gene, and the cause of the rest is unknown. V, J and clone size are taken as reported in that table, and D and trimming were inferred from the DNA itself. Recorded for this sample are about 30,000 clones; 70% to 90% of them occurred a single time. Of the sample, 62% is held by the ten largest clones.

Study-wide conclusions, independent of this receptor: The quantity of clinical and demographic metadata differed by source and by participant and was supplied without curation.

The sequence was obtained from a man between 65 and 85 years old with acute or convalescent COVID-19. Sample: peripheral blood. The rearrangement joined TRBV28 to TRBJ1-2; the D gene is not confidently resolved. The sequenced DNA is TGTGCCAGCAGTTTAAACCAGGATAACTATGGCTACACCTTC. Translated, it reads CASSLNQDNYGYTF.